One sample yielded the 21 T cell receptor beta chains listed below, sequenced in a study of shared clonotypes between healthy human individuals (dated by TCRdb to the early 2020s). Libraries were built with the immunoSEQ multiplex PCR assay. Not all clones reach the TCRdb copy of this immuneACCESS table, which keeps in-frame sequences only. Checked studies attribute under half of the gap to unresolved V genes and leave the rest unexplained. The sample table shows 2 million to 2.5 million clones, and around 95% are seen once. 0.13% of the sample is taken by the ten largest. The specimen was naive CD4+ T cells sorted from blood. The intended sense of this specimen's cell subset or site label: CD45RA+ positively selected. The receptor set was obtained from a man younger than 35 in good health.

V gene TRBV5-1 combines with J gene TRBJ1-3, with no clear D. This CDR3 has 16 amino acids. Germline values: CDR1 SGHRS, CDR2 YFSETQ. Trimming stripped 4 bases from V and 4 bases from J, with 18 bases between. The CDR3 DNA follows: TGCGCCAGCAGCCCCGTTATATTAGGGAGCGGAAACACCATATATTTT. Translated: CASSPVILGSGNTIYF.

The table lists this clone with a count of one. The chain links TRBV7-3 to TRBJ1-2; D not resolved. V lost 5 bases and J 8 bases, leaving 15 bases between the germline ends. Germline CDR1 is SGHTA and CDR2 is FQGTGA. The CDR3 is made up of 13 amino acids. The CDR3 here is CASSPNTVAGYTF. CDR3 coding DNA: TGTGCCAGCAGCCCTAATACAGTCGCCGGCTACACCTTC.

As regards this clone: One end of the junction fails to match germline, which may point to a read error. J is TRBJ2-5 and V is TRBV7-7; D perhaps matches TRBD2 (5 bases). CDR3 size: 13 residues. Germline CDR1 SSHAT, CDR2 FNYEAQ (reference sequence). CDR3 nucleotides: TGTGCTAGCAGCCGCCGGGGAGCCGAGACCCAGTACTTC. Encoded protein: CASSRRGAETQYF. Looking up the rest from reference TRBV7-7 and TRBJ2-5 gives the full variable domain: GAGVSQSPRYKVTKRGQDVTLRCDPISSHATLYWYQQALGQGPEFLTYFNYEAQPDKSGLPSDRFSAERPEGSISTLTIQRTEQRDSAMYRCASSRRGAETQYFGPGTRLLVL.

This rearrangement joins TRBV19 to TRBJ1-2; 10 bases map to TRBD1. The J segment lost 0 bases and the V segment lost 0 bases, leaving 7 bases of the junction unmatched. In germline, CDR1 is LNHDA, CDR2 SQIVND (reference sequence). The CDR3 consists of 18 residues. Here the CDR3 DNA reads TGTGCCAGTAGTATAGACCCGGGACAGGGGATAGCTAACTATGGCTACACCTTC. Translating gives CASSIDPGQGIANYGYTF.

V usage is TRBV10-3 and J usage is TRBJ1-1, with a possible D match to TRBD1 (6 bases). The CDR3 spans 13 residues. V gave up 4 bases and J gave up 5 bases, with 11 bases separating them. Germline V CDR1 and CDR2: ENHRY, SYGVKD. The CDR3 nucleotides are TGTGCCATCAGTGTTAGGGGGGGAACTGAAGCTTTCTTT. This translates into CAISVRGGTEAFF.

The V call is TRBV11-2, the J call TRBJ2-5; TRBD1 might be the D (6 bases). CDR3 length: 14 residues. Per the germline V gene, CDR1 is SGHAT and CDR2 is FQNNGV. The V end lost 5 bases, the J end lost 1 base, and 11 bases lay between the germline ends. In nucleotides, the CDR3 is TGTGCCAGCAGCAGGGCAGGGGTCCAAGAGACCCAGTACTTC. Translating it yields CASSRAGVQETQYF.

The chain uses TRBV13 and TRBJ1-6; D remains ambiguous. Between the trimmed V and J ends, which lost 5 bases and 10 bases, there was a span of 24 bases. The CDR3 sequence is 17 residues long. The V gene's germline CDR1 is PRHDT and CDR2 FYEKMQ (reference sequence). CDR3: CASSKNPAEAGNSPLHF. The DNA of the CDR3 is TGTGCCAGCAGCAAGAACCCCGCGGAAGCTGGGAACTCACCCCTCCACTTT.

The chain is built from TRBV7-9 and TRBJ2-2, with D uncertain. In germline, CDR1 is SEHNR, CDR2 FQNEAQ (reference sequence). The CDR3 is 16 residues long. V was pared by 0 bases and J by 2 bases, with 10 bases between. CDR3 protein: CASSLATGGNTGELFF. In nucleotides, the CDR3 is TGTGCCAGCAGCTTAGCGACGGGTGGCAACACCGGGGAGCTGTTTTTT.

V and J are TRBV19 and TRBJ2-5, with D maybe TRBD2 (6 bases). This CDR3 has 16 amino acids. V dropped 3 bases and J dropped 0 bases, with 14 bases sitting between them. Germline loops: CDR1 LNHDA, CDR2 SQIVND (reference sequence). CDR3 loop: CASSIDGSGYQETQYF. The CDR3 DNA reads TGTGCCAGTAGTATTGATGGTAGCGGTTACCAAGAGACCCAGTACTTC.

The chain uses TRBV27 and TRBJ2-2; D is undetermined. From germline, CDR1 is MNHEY and CDR2 SMNVEV (reference sequence). This CDR3 comprises 13 residues. The V and J ends lost 6 bases and 0 bases respectively, with 5 bases between them. The CDR3 region is CASSTTNTGELFF. The CDR3, as DNA: TGTGCCAGCAGCACAACGAACACCGGGGAGCTGTTTTTT.

This clone was found many times. Other nucleotide sequences in the sample specify the same CDR3. This chain uses TRBV2 with TRBJ1-1, with D possibly TRBD1 on 6 matching bases. The germline V gene encodes CDR1 SNHLY and CDR2 FYNNEI. The CDR3 runs to 13 residues. Trimming took off 8 bases at V and 1 base at J, with 11 bases between the two ends. The CDR3 spells CASSLQGNTEAFF. The DNA of the CDR3 is TGTGCCAGCTCATTACAGGGGAACACTGAAGCTTTCTTT.

This chain joins TRBV18 and TRBJ2-1; 9 nucleotides agree with TRBD2. There are 15 residues in the CDR3. The V gene's germline CDR1 is KGHSH and CDR2 LQKENI. The V and J ends lost 4 bases and 7 bases, in that order; junction bases with no gene match: 8. CDR3 residues: CASSQVAGVANEQFF. CDR3 DNA: TGTGCCAGCTCACAAGTAGCGGGAGTAGCGAATGAGCAGTTCTTC.

This clone was detected only once. The V call is TRBV19, the J call TRBJ2-5, with D possibly being TRBD2 (5 bases). V lost 4 bases and J 4 bases, leaving 10 bases between the germline ends. Per the germline V gene, CDR1 is LNHDA and CDR2 is SQIVND (reference sequence). CDR3 size: 13 residues. The CDR3 here is CASSSTRGETQYF. In nucleotides, the CDR3 is TGTGCCAGTAGTAGCACTAGAGGAGAGACCCAGTACTTC.

The chain employs TRBV7-6 and TRBJ1-6, with D uncertain. CDR3 length: 16 residues. V was shortened by 0 bases and J by 9 bases, with 15 bases between the two germline ends. Germline V lookup: CDR1 SGHVS, CDR2 FNYEAQ. CDR3 loop: CASSLAPRTLGSPLHF. The CDR3 DNA reads TGTGCCAGCAGCTTAGCGCCCAGAACCCTCGGTTCACCCCTCCACTTT.

This clone was picked up one time. The chain recombines TRBV4-2 with TRBJ1-1; 7 bases fit TRBD1. This CDR3 has 15 residues. Trimming removed 0 bases from V and 1 base from J; junction bases left unmatched: 2. Germline V gene data show CDR1 as LGHNA and CDR2 as YNFKEQ. CDR3 sequence reads: CASSQEGQKNTEAFF. CDR3 sequence (DNA): TGTGCCAGCAGCCAAGAGGGACAGAAGAACACTGAAGCTTTCTTT.

The rearrangement joins TRBV18 to TRBJ2-1; 8 bases map to TRBD2. From germline, CDR1 is KGHSH and CDR2 LQKENI. V was clipped by 4 bases and J by 0 bases; unmatched bases: 5. The CDR3 totals 16 residues. The CDR3 bases are TGTGCCAGCTCACAAGATAGCGGGGACTCCTACAATGAGCAGTTCTTC. Translation gives CASSQDSGDSYNEQFF.

The gene calls are TRBV27 and TRBJ1-6, with 11 bases matching TRBD1. This CDR3 is 15 amino acids long. The trim removed 8 bases at V and 6 bases at J, leaving 6 bases unmatched. Germline values: CDR1 MNHEY, CDR2 SMNVEV (reference sequence). The chain's CDR3 is CASLSGTGGNSPLHF. The CDR3 region has the DNA TGTGCCAGCCTCTCCGGGACAGGGGGTAATTCACCCCTCCACTTT.

V gene TRBV6-6 combines with J gene TRBJ2-7; 7 bases align to TRBD2. Germline values: CDR1 MNHNY, CDR2 SVGAGI (reference sequence). The CDR3 is 14 residues long. The V and J ends lost 8 bases and 3 bases, in that order; junction bases with no gene match: 10. The CDR3 DNA follows: TGTGCCAGCGATCCGGGGGGATCTGGCTACGAGCAGTACTTC. Its protein is CASDPGGSGYEQYF.

This clone was recorded once. The chain joins TRBV2 to TRBJ1-3; 7 bases match TRBD1. Germline V gives CDR1 SNHLY, CDR2 FYNNEI. The length of the CDR3 is 18 residues. Unmatched junction bases numbered 14, after V lost 4 bases and J lost 2 bases. CDR3 sequence (DNA): TGTGCCAGCAGTGTGACAGGGACCAGTATTGGCCCTGGAAACACCATATATTTT. Translating gives CASSVTGTSIGPGNTIYF. Full variable domain (rest looked up from reference TRBV2 and TRBJ1-3): EPEVTQTPSHQVTQMGQEVILRCVPISNHLYFYWYRQILGQKVEFLVSFYNNEISEKSEIFDDQFSVERPDGSNFTLKIRSTKLEDSAMYFCASSVTGTSIGPGNTIYFGEGSWLTVV.

The chain couples TRBV2 to TRBJ2-5, with no clear D. From germline, CDR1 is SNHLY and CDR2 FYNNEI. Trimming removed 5 bases from V and 1 base from J, with 5 bases in between. The CDR3 totals 12 residues. CDR3 in amino acids: CASSPSQETQYF. DNA of the CDR3: TGTGCCAGCAGTCCTAGCCAAGAGACCCAGTACTTC.

The rearrangement joins TRBV19 to TRBJ2-6; 7 nucleotides match TRBD1. CDR1 LNHDA and CDR2 SQIVND come from the germline V gene (reference sequence). J gave up 2 bases and V 5 bases, and 3 bases lay outside the gene matches. The CDR3 has 15 amino acids. The DNA for the CDR3 is TGTGCCAGTAGTGCAGGGGGAGCTGGGGCCAACGTCCTGACTTTC. Translating it yields CASSAGGAGANVLTF.